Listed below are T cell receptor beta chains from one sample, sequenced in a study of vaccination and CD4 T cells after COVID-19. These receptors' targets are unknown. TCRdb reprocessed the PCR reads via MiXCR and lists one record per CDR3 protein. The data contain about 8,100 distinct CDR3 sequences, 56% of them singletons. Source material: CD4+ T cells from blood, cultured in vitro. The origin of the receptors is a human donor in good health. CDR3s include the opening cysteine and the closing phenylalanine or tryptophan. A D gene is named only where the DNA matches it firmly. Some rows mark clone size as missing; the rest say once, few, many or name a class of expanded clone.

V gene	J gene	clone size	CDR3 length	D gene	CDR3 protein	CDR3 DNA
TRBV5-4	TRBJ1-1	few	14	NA	CASSLGRANTEAFF	TGTGCCAGCAGCTTGGGTAGGGCCAACACTGAAGCTTTCTTT
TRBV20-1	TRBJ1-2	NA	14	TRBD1	CSALFSGTGNGYTF	TGCAGTGCTTTATTTTCCGGGACAGGGAATGGCTACACCTTC
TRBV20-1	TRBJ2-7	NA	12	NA	CSARLSSYEQYF	TGCAGTGCTAGACTGAGCTCCTACGAGCAGTACTTC
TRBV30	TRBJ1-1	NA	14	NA	CAWSVIGRYTEAFF	TGTGCCTGGAGTGTTATCGGCCGGTACACTGAAGCTTTCTTT
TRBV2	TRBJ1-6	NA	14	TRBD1	CASRGGAYNSPLHF	TGTGCCAGCAGAGGGGGCGCCTATAATTCACCCCTCCACTTT
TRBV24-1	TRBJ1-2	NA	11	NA	CATSVEGRYTF	TGTGCCACCAGTGTTGAGGGCCGCTACACCTTC
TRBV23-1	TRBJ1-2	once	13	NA	CASMGAGTYGYTF	TGCGCCAGCATGGGAGCAGGGACTTATGGCTACACCTTC
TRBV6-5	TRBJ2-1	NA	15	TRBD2	CASSLSGTSGNEQFF	TGTGCCAGCAGTTTATCCGGGACTAGCGGGAATGAGCAGTTCTTC
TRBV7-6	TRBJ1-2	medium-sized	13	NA	CASSPDSNYGYTF	TGTGCCAGCAGCCCTGACAGCAACTATGGCTACACCTTC
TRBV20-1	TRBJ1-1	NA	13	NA	CSAPYLGDTEAFF	TGCAGTGCTCCCTATCTTGGGGACACTGAAGCTTTCTTT
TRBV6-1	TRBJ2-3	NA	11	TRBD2	CASSVSGREYF	TGTGCCAGCAGTGTTAGCGGGAGGGAGTATTTT
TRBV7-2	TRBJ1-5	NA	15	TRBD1	CASSSRTGGDMAQHF	TGTGCCAGCAGCTCGCGGACAGGGGGGGATATGGCCCAGCATTTT
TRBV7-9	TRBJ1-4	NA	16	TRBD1	CASTPGTGATNEKLFF	TGTGCCAGCACCCCCGGGACAGGGGCAACTAATGAAAAACTGTTTTTT
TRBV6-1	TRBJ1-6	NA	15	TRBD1	CASRDRASYNSPLHF	TGTGCCAGCCGGGACAGGGCGTCCTATAATTCACCCCTCCACTTT
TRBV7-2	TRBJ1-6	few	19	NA	CASSLETPGGMSGNSPLHF	TGTGCCAGCAGCCTCGAAACCCCCGGGGGCATGAGCGGGAATTCACCCCTCCACTTT
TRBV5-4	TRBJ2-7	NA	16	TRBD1	CASSPPSTGGIYEQYF	TGTGCCAGCAGCCCACCATCAACAGGGGGCATTTACGAGCAGTACTTC
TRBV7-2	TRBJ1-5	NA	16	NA	CASSPGPTGLNQPQHF	TGTGCCAGCAGCCCCGGACCCACAGGGCTTAATCAGCCCCAGCATTTT
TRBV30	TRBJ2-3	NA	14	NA	CAWSVRLATDTQYF	TGTGCCTGGAGTGTACGGCTAGCCACAGATACGCAGTATTTT
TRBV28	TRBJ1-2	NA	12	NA	CASSPQTYGYTF	TGTGCCAGCAGTCCCCAGACCTATGGCTACACCTTC
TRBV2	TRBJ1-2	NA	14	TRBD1	CASIIQGAGYGYTF	TGTGCCAGCATTATACAGGGGGCCGGCTATGGCTACACCTTC
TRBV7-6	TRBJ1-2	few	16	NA	CASSPEWGSLNYGYTF	TGTGCCAGCAGCCCCGAATGGGGTAGCCTTAACTATGGCTACACCTTC
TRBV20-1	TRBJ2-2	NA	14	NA	CSASDQIFTGELFF	TGCAGTGCTAGCGACCAGATTTTTACCGGGGAGCTGTTTTTT
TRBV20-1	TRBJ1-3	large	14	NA	CSARDPGSGNTIYF	TGCAGTGCTAGAGATCCGGGCTCTGGAAACACCATATATTTT
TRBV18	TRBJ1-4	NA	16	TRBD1	CASSPRQGWANEKLFF	TGTGCCAGCTCACCCAGACAGGGGTGGGCTAATGAAAAACTGTTTTTT
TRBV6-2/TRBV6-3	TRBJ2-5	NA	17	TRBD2	CASSYGSLAGAQETQYF	TGTGCCAGCAGTTACGGCAGCCTAGCGGGGGCCCAAGAGACCCAGTACTTC
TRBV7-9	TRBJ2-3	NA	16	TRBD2	CASSPPGLAGLHTQYF	TGTGCCAGCAGCCCTCCGGGACTAGCGGGTTTGCATACGCAGTATTTT
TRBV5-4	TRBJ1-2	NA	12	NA	CASSFHNGGYTF	TGTGCCAGCAGCTTCCACAACGGGGGCTACACCTTC
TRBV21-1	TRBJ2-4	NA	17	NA	CASSNPPGPPVAGIQYF	TGTGCCAGCAGCAACCCTCCGGGACCCCCTGTTGCGGGCATTCAGTACTTC
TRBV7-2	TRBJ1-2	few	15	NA	CASSWATRGISGYTF	TGTGCCAGCAGCTGGGCTACTAGGGGGATAAGTGGCTACACCTTC
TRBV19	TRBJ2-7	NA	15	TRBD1	CASSYTGTGLHEQYF	TGTGCCAGTAGCTATACCGGGACAGGGCTACACGAGCAGTACTTC
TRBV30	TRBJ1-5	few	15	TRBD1	CAWSVGQGVIQPQHF	TGTGCCTGGAGTGTAGGACAGGGGGTAATACAGCCCCAGCATTTT
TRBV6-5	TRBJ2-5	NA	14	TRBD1	CASSSDRALATQYF	TGTGCCAGCAGTTCCGACAGGGCTTTGGCGACCCAGTACTTC
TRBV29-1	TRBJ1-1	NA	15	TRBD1	CSAGKGQGAITEAFF	TGCAGCGCCGGCAAGGGACAGGGGGCGATCACTGAAGCTTTCTTT
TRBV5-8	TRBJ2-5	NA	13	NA	CASSLVSTGTQYF	TGTGCCAGCAGCTTGGTTTCAACTGGGACCCAGTACTTC
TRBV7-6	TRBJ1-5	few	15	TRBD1	CASSLGTGGNQPQHF	TGTGCCAGCAGCTTAGGGACAGGGGGCAATCAGCCCCAGCATTTT
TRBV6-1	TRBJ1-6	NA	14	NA	CASSAGADNSPLHF	TGTGCCAGCAGTGCAGGGGCGGATAATTCACCCCTCCACTTT
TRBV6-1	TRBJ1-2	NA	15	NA	CASSATSGPSYGYTF	TGTGCCAGCAGTGCGACGTCAGGGCCGTCCTATGGCTACACCTTC
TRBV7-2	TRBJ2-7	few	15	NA	CASSLWVGGGYEQYF	TGTGCCAGCAGCTTATGGGTCGGGGGAGGTTACGAGCAGTACTTC
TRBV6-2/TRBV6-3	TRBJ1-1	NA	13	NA	CASKPGRYTEAFF	TGTGCCAGCAAACCTGGACGGTACACTGAAGCTTTCTTT
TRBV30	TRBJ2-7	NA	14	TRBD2	CAWSVGLGSYEQYF	TGTGCCTGGAGTGTCGGACTAGGATCCTACGAGCAGTACTTC
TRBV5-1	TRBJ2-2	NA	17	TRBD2	CASSDASGSFFSGELFF	TGCGCCAGCAGCGACGCTAGCGGGAGTTTCTTCTCCGGGGAGCTGTTTTTT
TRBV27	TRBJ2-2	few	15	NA	CASRAHGANTGELFF	TGTGCCAGCAGGGCTCACGGGGCGAACACCGGGGAGCTGTTTTTT
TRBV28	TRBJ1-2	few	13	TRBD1	CASGDRDNYGYTF	TGTGCCAGCGGGGACAGGGACAACTATGGCTACACCTTC
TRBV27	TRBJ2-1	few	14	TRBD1	CASSLGQGEGEQFF	TGTGCCAGCAGTCTCGGACAGGGGGAAGGGGAGCAGTTCTTC
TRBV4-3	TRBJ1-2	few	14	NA	CASSPERGRGGYTF	TGCGCCAGCAGCCCTGAGAGGGGCAGAGGTGGCTACACCTTC
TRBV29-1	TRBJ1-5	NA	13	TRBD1	CSVGDSRSQPQHF	TGCAGCGTTGGGGACAGTAGGTCCCAGCCCCAGCATTTT
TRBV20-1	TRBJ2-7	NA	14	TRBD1	CSARVGQGTYEQYF	TGCAGTGCTAGAGTAGGACAGGGGACCTACGAGCAGTACTTC
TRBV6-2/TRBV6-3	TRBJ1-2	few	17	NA	CASSYTKRDISNYGYTF	TGTGCCAGCAGTTACACAAAACGGGACATTTCTAACTATGGCTACACCTTC